This TCR beta chain appears in the sequencing data of a study of cytomegalovirus exposure and HLA in healthy donors. Study-level findings and limits: A later analysis associated 15,000 or so TCR beta sequences with HLA alleles at a 0.05 false discovery rate. It was shown in a later analysis that HLA-associated TCR beta chains were more clonally expanded than other, equally common chains.

Samples came from healthy bone marrow donors. CDR1 and CDR2 from the germline V gene are KGHSH and LQKENI. V lost 3 bases, J lost 6 bases, and 8 bases stayed unmatched. The CDR3 consists of 15 residues. Details on this clone: What it binds is not known.

The study ran its PCR with 60 Vbeta and 13 Jbeta primers. Methods used by the authors: Later, an analysis found tens of millions of unique TCR beta chains, and 8.5 million to 12 million of these were shared. Measured with immunoSEQ multiplex PCR; TCRdb has only the in-frame clones, and not every one. V, J and clone size are those of that table, while D and trimming were read from the DNA. This sample has 150,000 or so clones, with roughly four fifths found just once. The J gene is TRBJ2-7, the V gene TRBV18, with 10 positions matching TRBD2. Sequenced input: PBMCs. The sequence came from a woman in her thirties or forties in good health and CMV-seronegative. The CDR3 nucleotides read TGTGCCAGCTCACCCGGTACTAGCGGGAACGTCGAGCAGTACTTC. Translation gives CASSPGTSGNVEQYF.